The clone carrying this TCR beta chain was detected ten times or more. Its antigen remains unknown. These data come from a study of CD8 T cells in ankylosing spondylitis. Deletions cut 0 bases from V and 3 bases from J, with 12 bases between. The CDR3 sequence is 15 residues long. The germline CDR1 and CDR2 sequences are LGHDT and YNNKEL (reference sequence). One entry per CDR3 protein, called by TCRdb with MiXCR from the 5' RACE reads. The profile covers roughly 90,000 distinct CDR3 sequences, with approximately 8.9% appearing a single time and around 30% taken by the ten largest. The study, taken as a whole, reports: Seemingly characteristic of ankylosing spondylitis blood was a TCR beta motif consisting of about 8 highly homologous variants. Reports say disease-linked clones showed up significantly more in matched ankylosing spondylitis synovial fluid.

V is TRBV3-1 and J is TRBJ2-7, with D tentatively TRBD1 (6 bases). This TCR came from a male donor with ankylosing spondylitis. The sequencing sample was made of blood, either unsorted or a sorted T cell fraction (not recorded which). DNA for the CDR3: TGTGCCAGCAGCCAAGAAGGACAGATACACTACGAGCAGTACTTC. Its protein product is CASSQEGQIHYEQYF.